A single sample is the source of the 5 T cell receptor beta chains below, sequenced in a study of blood T cell repertoires in COVID-19. The assay was immunoSEQ multiplex PCR, and TCRdb's table has in-frame clones only and misses some. Of about 260,000 clones listed, around 82% are singletons. The sample consisted of peripheral blood. Every receptor here comes from a woman aged 50 to 60 who had recovered from COVID-19.

This clone has just a few counts. The identical CDR3 is also encoded by other nucleotide sequences in the sample. CDR3 DNA sequence: TGTGCCAGCAGTTCCGGGACAGGGCTCGAGACCCAGTACTTC. Its translation is CASSSGTGLETQYF. The gene calls are TRBV6-5 and TRBJ2-5; TRBD1 matches 9 bases. The CDR3 has 14 amino acids. V lost 4 bases to trimming and J lost 5 bases; unmatched junction nucleotides: 5. Germline-derived CDR1 and CDR2 are MNHEY and SVGAGI.

This chain joins TRBV5-1 and TRBJ2-7; possible D gene TRBD2, 5 bases. Germline lookup yields CDR1 SGHRS and CDR2 YFSETQ. CDR3 size: 13 residues. Trimming took off 10 bases at V and 5 bases at J, with 19 bases between the two ends. CDR3 amino acids: CASRTLFGNEQYF. The CDR3 DNA reads TGCGCCTCACGGACTCTCTTCGGGAACGAGCAGTACTTC. Filled out from reference TRBV5-1 and TRBJ2-7, the complete variable domain reads KAGVTQTPRYLIKTRGQQVTLSCSPISGHRSVSWYQQTPGQGLQFLFEYFSETQRNKGNFPGRFSGRQFSNSRSEMNVSTLELGDSALYLCASRTLFGNEQYFGPGTRLTVT.

V gene TRBV2 combines with J gene TRBJ1-4; D gene unclear. The CDR3 sequence is 16 residues long. V lost 4 bases to trimming and J lost 8 bases, with 20 bases between them. Germline V gives CDR1 SNHLY, CDR2 FYNNEI. The CDR3 is CASSVMRGLGEEKLFF. The CDR3 nucleotides are TGTGCCAGCAGTGTTATGAGAGGGTTGGGCGAAGAAAAACTGTTTTTT.

The genes are TRBV7-3 and TRBJ2-1; 9 positions match TRBD2. V shed 3 bases, J shed 10 bases, and the junction held 13 bases outside the gene matches. CDR3 length: 16 residues. Germline CDR1 is SGHTA and CDR2 is FQGTGA. The CDR3 loop reads CASSLGQPLSGSEQFF. CDR3 in DNA: TGTGCCAGCAGCTTGGGACAGCCACTTAGCGGGAGCGAGCAGTTCTTC.

CDR3 region: CASSVRSGRGYEQYF. CDR3 DNA sequence: TGTGCCAGCAGCGTTAGAAGCGGGAGAGGGTACGAGCAGTACTTC. V gene TRBV9 combines with J gene TRBJ2-7; 8 bases line up with TRBD2. This CDR3 is built from 15 residues. V was pared by 2 bases and J by 4 bases, with 8 bases of the junction left unmatched. Germline assignment: CDR1 SGDLS and CDR2 YYNGEE.